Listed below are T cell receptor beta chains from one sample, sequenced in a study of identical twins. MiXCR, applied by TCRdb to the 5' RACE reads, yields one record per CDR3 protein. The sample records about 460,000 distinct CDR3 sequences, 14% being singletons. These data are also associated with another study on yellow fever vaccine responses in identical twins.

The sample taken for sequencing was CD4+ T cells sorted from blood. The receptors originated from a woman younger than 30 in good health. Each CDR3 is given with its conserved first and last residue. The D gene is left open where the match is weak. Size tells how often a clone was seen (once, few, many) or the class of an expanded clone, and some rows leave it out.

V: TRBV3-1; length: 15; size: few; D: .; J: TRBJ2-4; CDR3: CASSQTLRDKNIQYF; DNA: TGTGCCAGCAGCCAGACTTTGAGGGACAAAAACATTCAGTACTTC
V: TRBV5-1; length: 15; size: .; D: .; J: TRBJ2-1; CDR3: CASSQTLSSYNEQFF; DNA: TGCGCCAGCAGCCAGACCCTGAGCTCCTACAATGAGCAGTTCTTC
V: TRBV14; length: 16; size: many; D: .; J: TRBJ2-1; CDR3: CASSRDNAPSYNEQFF; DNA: TGTGCCAGCAGCCGAGATAACGCCCCGTCCTACAATGAGCAGTTCTTC
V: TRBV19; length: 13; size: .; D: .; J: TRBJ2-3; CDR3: CASSWGAGDTQYF; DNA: TGTGCCAGTAGTTGGGGGGCCGGAGATACGCAGTATTTT
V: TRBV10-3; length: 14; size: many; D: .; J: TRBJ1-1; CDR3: CAISDEGYSVEAFF; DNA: TGTGCCATCAGTGATGAGGGGTACTCGGTTGAAGCTTTCTTT
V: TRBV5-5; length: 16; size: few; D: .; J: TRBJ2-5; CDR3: CASTEGRTALRETQYF; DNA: TGTGCCAGCACCGAAGGACGGACCGCTTTAAGAGAGACCCAGTACTTC
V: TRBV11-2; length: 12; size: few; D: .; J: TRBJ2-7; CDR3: CASSRFAYEQYF; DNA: TGTGCCAGCAGCCGATTCGCGTACGAGCAGTACTTC
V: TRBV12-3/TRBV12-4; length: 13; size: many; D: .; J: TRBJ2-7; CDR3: CASTRDSYYEQYF; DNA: TGTGCCAGTACCAGGGACTCCTACTACGAGCAGTACTTC
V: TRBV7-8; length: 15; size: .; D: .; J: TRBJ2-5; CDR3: CASSLVTVYQETQYF; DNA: TGTGCCAGCAGCTTAGTGACGGTCTACCAAGAGACCCAGTACTTC
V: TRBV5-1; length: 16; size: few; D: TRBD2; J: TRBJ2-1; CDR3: CASSFWTSGSGDEQFF; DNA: TGCGCCAGCAGTTTCTGGACTAGCGGGAGCGGAGATGAGCAGTTCTTC
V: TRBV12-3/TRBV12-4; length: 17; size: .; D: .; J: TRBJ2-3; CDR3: CASSLAPPGWGTDTQYF; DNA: TGTGCCAGCAGTTTAGCCCCGCCGGGCTGGGGCACAGATACGCAGTATTTT
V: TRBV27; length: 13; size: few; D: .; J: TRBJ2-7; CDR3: CASTLAVGGEQYF; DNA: TGTGCCAGCACTTTGGCTGTGGGGGGCGAGCAGTACTTC
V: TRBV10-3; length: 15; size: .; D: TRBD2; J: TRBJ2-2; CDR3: CAIRRGLADTGELFF; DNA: TGTGCCATCAGACGGGGACTAGCGGACACCGGGGAGCTGTTTTTT
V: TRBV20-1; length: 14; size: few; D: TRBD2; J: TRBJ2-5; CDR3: CSAQIGLVGETQYF; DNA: TGCAGTGCCCAGATCGGACTAGTTGGTGAGACCCAGTACTTC
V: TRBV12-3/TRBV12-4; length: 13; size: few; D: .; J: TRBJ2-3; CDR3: CASSSSPGDTQYF; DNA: TGTGCCAGCAGTTCCTCTCCGGGGGATACGCAGTATTTT
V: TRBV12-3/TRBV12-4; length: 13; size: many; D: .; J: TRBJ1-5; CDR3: CASTPRRDQPQHF; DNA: TGTGCCAGCACCCCGAGGAGGGATCAGCCCCAGCATTTT